This entry concerns a single T cell receptor beta chain. Its specificity is not known. Time point of the sample: week 5, during vaccination. Vaccination used 300 ug of mutant IDH1 20-mer peptide per dose, with topical imiquimod. Method: immunoSEQ multiplex PCR; TCRdb's copy keeps in-frame clones and lacks some. The repertoire holds roughly 54,000 clones, with about 80% as singletons. The sample comes from a study of a mutant IDH1 vaccine in newly diagnosed glioma. Study at large: The treated group averaged about 39 years old and was around 60% male, roughly 40% female. Therapy received beforehand was radiotherapy, temozolomide, or both, with most patients given both.

Study conclusions and caveats: The vaccine induced immune responses, and these occurred in around 93% of patients.

Trimming took 6 bases from V and 3 from J; bases not matched to a gene: 2. In germline, CDR1 is SQVTM, CDR2 ANQGSEA. The CDR3 consists of 12 residues. The sequenced sample was PBMCs, obtained from a glioma patient whose treatment included an IDH1 peptide vaccine. This rearrangement joins TRBV29-1 to TRBJ2-1; 7 bases agree with TRBD1. This TCR was recovered from a man aged 30 to 39 with glioma. The CDR3 nucleotides are TGCAGCGTCCGGGACAGCTACAATGAGCAGTTCTTC. The encoded protein is CSVRDSYNEQFF.